One sample yielded the 13 T cell receptor delta chains listed below, sequenced in a study of gamma-delta chains in newborns, infants, children. TCRdb used CATT to re-call clones from the reads. The sample contains 6,000 to 7,000 delta-chain clones, less than 2.5% of which appear only once. What was sequenced was blood. Receptor source: a child who was a newborn, infant or young child, either healthy, febrile or measles-vaccinated (not recorded which).

In its sample, this clone is medium-sized. The sample carries other DNA sequences with the same CDR3. This chain links TRDV2 with TRDJ3, with TRDD3 identical over 7 bases. The V and J ends lost 0 bases and 0 bases, in that order; junction bases with no gene match: 4. This CDR3 spans 18 amino acids. Germline assignment: CDR1 GEAIGNYY and CDR2 EKD. The CDR3 DNA reads TGTGCCTGTGACACCTGGGGGACCGACTCCTGGGACACCCGACAGATGTTTTTC. This gives the protein CACDTWGTDSWDTRQMFF.

This clone was recorded a few times. Only one base separates this from a far larger clonotype, so it likely reflects a read error. This CDR3 is also generated by other DNA sequences in the sample. The V call is TRDV2, the J call TRDJ3; D perhaps matches TRDD3 (5 bases). The V and J ends lost 3 bases and 0 bases respectively, with 20 bases between them. Germline V gene data show CDR1 as GEAIGNYY and CDR2 as EKD. The CDR3 runs to 20 residues. In DNA, the CDR3 is TGTGCCTGTGACTCCGTCCGGGGGTACGGGGACTCCTGGGACACCCGACAGATGTTTTTC. Translation: CACDSVRGYGDSWDTRQMFF.

Details on this clone: A far larger clone lies a single base away; this is likely a read error. Other nucleotide sequences in the sample specify the same CDR3. The chain combines TRDV2 with TRDJ3; TRDD3 is a possible D gene (6 bases). Germline CDR1 is GEAIGNYY and CDR2 is EKD. This CDR3 has 18 amino acids. CDR3: CACDLLGVSSWDTRQMFF. CDR3 DNA sequence: TGCGCCTGTGATCTACTGGGTGTCAGCTCCTGGGACACCCGACAGATGTTTTTC.

In this sample, this clone is medium-sized. This sample also contains other DNA sequences that code for the same CDR3. The gene calls are TRDV2 and TRDJ3, with 13 bases that match TRDD3. Germline CDR1 and CDR2: GEAIGNYY and EKD. V lost 2 bases and J lost 4; bases outside the gene matches: 7. The CDR3 totals 19 residues. The CDR3 spells CACDKVLGDTFWDTRQMFF. In DNA form, the CDR3 reads TGTGCCTGTGACAAAGTACTGGGGGATACGTTTTGGGACACCCGACAGATGTTTTTC.

This clone is medium-sized. This may be a read error, as it is one base from a much larger clone. Other DNA sequences in the same sample also yield this CDR3. This chain links TRDV2 with TRDJ3; 8 nucleotides agree with TRDD3. Germline V lookup: CDR1 GEAIGNYY, CDR2 EKD. The J segment lost 2 bases and the V segment lost 0 bases, leaving 2 bases of the junction unmatched. This CDR3 is 17 amino acids long. CDR3 protein: CACDTAGGTWDTRQMFF. The CDR3 nucleotides are TGTGCCTGTGACACCGCTGGGGGAACCTGGGACACCCGACAGATGTTTTTC.

This clone showed up just a few times. A far larger clone is one base from this, pointing to a likely read error. The rearrangement links TRDV2 to TRDJ2, with 7 bases that match TRDD3. The CDR3 spans 15 residues. Germline loops: CDR1 GEAIGNYY, CDR2 EKD. V was clipped by 2 bases and J by 4 bases; unmatched bases: 6. The CDR3 sequence is CACDILGNTTAQLFF. DNA of the CDR3: TGTGCCTGTGACATACTGGGGAATACGACAGCACAACTCTTCTTT.

This clone was observed a handful of times. Since a much larger clone is just one base distant, this may be a read error. In the same sample, other DNA sequences code for this CDR3. This rearrangement joins TRDV1 to TRDJ1; D is possibly TRDD3 (5 bases). The V gene's germline CDR1 is TSWWSYY and CDR2 QGS. V lost 0 bases and J lost 11, with 16 bases in between. This CDR3 has 14 amino acids. The CDR3 loop is CALGELALDTDLIF. The DNA for the CDR3 is TGTGCTCTTGGGGAACTCGCCCTCGATACAGACCTCATCTTT.

Notes on this clone: The protein recorded in TCRdb matches a much larger clone and deviates from this DNA's translation at residue 13, suggesting a read error; the protein here is obtained by translating the DNA. This rearrangement joins TRDV2 to TRDJ2, with 12 bases lining up with TRDD3. CDR3 length equals 17 residues. Germline V gene data show CDR1 as GEAIGNYY and CDR2 as EKD. The CDR3 is CACDLAGGYALTTQLFF. The CDR3 DNA follows: TGTGCCTGTGACCTTGCTGGGGGATACGCTTTGACAACACAACTCTTCTTT.

By its share, this clone is medium-sized (0.01 to 0.1%). The chain employs TRDV2 and TRDJ2, with 8 bases fitting TRDD3. CDR1 and CDR2 (germline): GEAIGNYY, EKD. This CDR3 region has 15 residues. With 0 bases clipped from V and 1 base from J, the junction kept 0 bases outside the gene matches. For the CDR3, the DNA is TGTGCCTGTGACACCCTGGGGGATTTGACAGCACAACTCTTCTTT. The encoded protein is CACDTLGDLTAQLFF.

This clone was counted only a few times. A much larger clone sits a single nucleotide away, making a read error possible. Other DNA sequences within the sample encode an identical CDR3. The CDR3 coding sequence is TGTGCCTGTGACACCGTGTACTGGGGAAGCTCCTGGGACACCCGACAGATGTTTTTC. This codes for CACDTVYWGSSWDTRQMFF. The chain carries TRDV2 and TRDJ3, with 7 bases matching TRDD3. Trimming at V came to 0 bases and at J to 0 bases, leaving 7 bases not matched to a gene. Germline-derived CDR1 and CDR2 are GEAIGNYY and EKD. The CDR3 consists of 19 residues.

Note on this clone: The protein given by TCRdb reflects a much larger clone and differs at residue 10 from this DNA's translation, likely from a read error; the protein shown is the DNA's translation. Distinct nucleotide sequences in the sample also encode this CDR3. The genes are TRDV2 and TRDJ3; 9 bases match TRDD3. V trimming: 1 base; J trimming: 2 bases; junction bases outside the gene matches: 5. This CDR3 is built from 18 residues. The germline gives CDR1 GEAIGNYY, CDR2 EKD. The CDR3 region is CACDTGGYSPWDTRQMFF. The CDR3 DNA is TGTGCCTGTGACACTGGGGGATATAGCCCCTGGGACACCCGACAGATGTTTTTC.

A word on this clone: A read error may be the cause here, since a much bigger clone is one base away. The chain recombines TRDV2 with TRDJ3; 8 nucleotides align to TRDD3. The germline CDR1 and CDR2 sequences are GEAIGNYY and EKD. CDR3 length: 21 amino acids. J lost 3 bases, V lost 0 bases, and 15 bases had no gene match. CDR3 protein: CACDTVMGDSNGFWDTRQMFF. The CDR3 coding sequence is TGTGCCTGTGACACCGTGATGGGGGATTCAAATGGGTTCTGGGACACCCGACAGATGTTTTTC.

On this clone itself: The protein given by TCRdb reflects a much larger clone and differs at residue 5 from this DNA's translation, likely from a read error; the protein shown is the DNA's translation. This chain links TRDV2 with TRDJ2; TRDD3 matches at 11 bases. CDR1 is GEAIGNYY and CDR2 is EKD in the germline V gene. The V segment lost 3 bases and the J segment 0 bases; nucleotides outside the gene matches: 5. This CDR3 spans 17 amino acids. In DNA, the CDR3 is TGTGCCTGTGACGATATACTGGGGGATACTTTGACAGCACAACTCTTCTTT. This gives the protein CACDDILGDTLTAQLFF.